Included here is one T cell receptor beta chain sequence, with context. The antigen is undetermined. This sample was included in a study of OX40 agonist ivuxolimab in advanced cancers. Overall study findings and caveats: Among expanded peripheral T cells, antigen specificity went undetermined. Clonal expansion from baseline to week 6 occurred in both CD4+ and CD8+ T cells. Some nonresponders also had low normalized T-cell clonal expansion.

Blood got drawn at baseline, again on cycle 4 day 1, and then on cycle 7 day 1. From germline, CDR1 is MGHRA and CDR2 YSYEKL. The V end was cut by 4 bases, the J end by 2 bases, with 11 bases between. The CDR3 runs 14 residues. Sequenced by immunoSEQ multiplex PCR; TCRdb stores in-frame clones only, minus some. The sample has about 81,000 clones; 90% to 95% are singletons. This chain links TRBV4-1 with TRBJ1-1; a possible D gene is TRBD1 (5 bases). This TCR was recovered from an adult with an advanced solid tumor such as melanoma, head and neck, liver or kidney cancer. Sequences were derived from CD4+ or CD8+ T cells sorted from blood, sampled in a trial of the OX40 agonist ivuxolimab. The CDR3 spells CASSLGHSNTEAFF. For the CDR3, the DNA is TGCGCCAGCAGCCTCGGACACTCAAACACTGAAGCTTTCTTT.